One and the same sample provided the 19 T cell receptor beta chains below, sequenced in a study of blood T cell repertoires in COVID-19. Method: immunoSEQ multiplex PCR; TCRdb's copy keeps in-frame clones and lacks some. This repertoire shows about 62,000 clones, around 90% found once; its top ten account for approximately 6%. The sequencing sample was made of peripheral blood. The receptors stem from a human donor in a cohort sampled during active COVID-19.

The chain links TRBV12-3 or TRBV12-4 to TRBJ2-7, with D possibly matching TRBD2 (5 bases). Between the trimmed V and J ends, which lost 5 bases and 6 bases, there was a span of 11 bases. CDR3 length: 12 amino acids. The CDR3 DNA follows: TGTGCCAGCAGTCCAGGAGAGGGCGAGCAGTACTTC. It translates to CASSPGEGEQYF.

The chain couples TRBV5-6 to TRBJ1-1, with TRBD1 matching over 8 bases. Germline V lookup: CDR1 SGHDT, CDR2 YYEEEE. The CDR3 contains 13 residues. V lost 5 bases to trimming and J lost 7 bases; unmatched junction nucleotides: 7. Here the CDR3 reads CASSFPGTGEAFF. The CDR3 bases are TGTGCCAGCAGTTTCCCCGGGACAGGTGAAGCTTTCTTT.

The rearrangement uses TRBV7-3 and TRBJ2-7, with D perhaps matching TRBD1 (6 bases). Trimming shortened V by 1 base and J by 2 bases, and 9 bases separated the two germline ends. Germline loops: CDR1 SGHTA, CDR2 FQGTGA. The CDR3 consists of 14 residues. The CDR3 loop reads CASSLNQGPYEQYF. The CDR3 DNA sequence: TGTGCCAGCAGCTTAAATCAGGGGCCCTACGAGCAGTACTTC.

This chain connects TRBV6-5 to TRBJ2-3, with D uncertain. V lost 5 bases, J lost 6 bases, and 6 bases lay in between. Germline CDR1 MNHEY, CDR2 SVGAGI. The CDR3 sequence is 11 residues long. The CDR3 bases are TGTGCCAGCAGTACCGGTGATACGCAGTATTTT. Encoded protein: CASSTGDTQYF.

The CDR3 here is CASSWGGTSGTGELFF. The CDR3 DNA reads TGTGCCAGCAGTTGGGGCGGGACTAGCGGTACCGGGGAGCTGTTTTTT. This chain uses TRBV6-2 or TRBV6-3 with TRBJ2-2; TRBD2 aligns across 11 bases. This CDR3 has 16 amino acids. The ends lost 4 bases at V and 5 bases at J; junction bases unmatched: 6. Germline-derived CDR1 and CDR2 are MNHEY and SVGEGT.

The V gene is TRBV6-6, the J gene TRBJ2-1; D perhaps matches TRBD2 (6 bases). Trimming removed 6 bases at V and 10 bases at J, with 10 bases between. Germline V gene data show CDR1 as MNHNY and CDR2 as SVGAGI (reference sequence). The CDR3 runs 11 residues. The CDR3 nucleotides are TGTGCCAGCAGCCAGGCGGGGGAGCAGTTCTTC. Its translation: CASSQAGEQFF.

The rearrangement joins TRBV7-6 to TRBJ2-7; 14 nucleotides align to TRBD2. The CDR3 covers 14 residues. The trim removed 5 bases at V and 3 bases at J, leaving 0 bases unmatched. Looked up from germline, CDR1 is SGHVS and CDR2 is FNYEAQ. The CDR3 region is CASSGLAGGYEQYF. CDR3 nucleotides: TGTGCCAGCAGCGGACTAGCGGGGGGCTACGAGCAGTACTTC.

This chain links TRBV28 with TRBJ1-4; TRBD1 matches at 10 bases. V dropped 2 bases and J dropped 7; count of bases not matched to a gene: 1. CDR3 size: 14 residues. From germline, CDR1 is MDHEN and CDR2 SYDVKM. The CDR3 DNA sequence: TGTGCCAGCAGTTTAGACAGGGGGCGTGAAAAACTGTTTTTT. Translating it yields CASSLDRGREKLFF.

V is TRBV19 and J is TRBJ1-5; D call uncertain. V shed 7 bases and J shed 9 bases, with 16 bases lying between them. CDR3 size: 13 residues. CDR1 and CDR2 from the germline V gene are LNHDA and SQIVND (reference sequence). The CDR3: CASTPRGRTPQHF. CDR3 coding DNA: TGTGCCAGTACCCCACGGGGAAGGACGCCCCAGCATTTT.

The CDR3 nucleotides are TGTGCCAGCAGCCGTGGGGGAGGCGGCAATCAGCCCCAGCATTTT. Translating gives CASSRGGGGNQPQHF. The rearrangement uses TRBV7-2 and TRBJ1-5; TRBD1 is a possible D gene (5 bases). The CDR3 has 15 amino acids. Germline loops: CDR1 SGHTA, CDR2 FQGNSA. Trimming cost V 5 bases and J 2 bases, with 13 bases left between them.

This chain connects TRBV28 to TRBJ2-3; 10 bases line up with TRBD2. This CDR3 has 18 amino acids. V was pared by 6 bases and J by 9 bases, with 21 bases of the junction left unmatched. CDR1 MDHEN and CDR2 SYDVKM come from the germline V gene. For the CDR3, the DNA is TGTGCCAGCAGACTAGAAGGGACTTTAGCGGGGGGTCCATCCACGCAGTATTTT. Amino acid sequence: CASRLEGTLAGGPSTQYF.

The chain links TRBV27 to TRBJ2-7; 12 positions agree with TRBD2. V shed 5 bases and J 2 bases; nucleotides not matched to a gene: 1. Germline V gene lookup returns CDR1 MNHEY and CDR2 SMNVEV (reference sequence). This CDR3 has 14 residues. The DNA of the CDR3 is TGTGCCAGCAGTCTAGCGGGAGGGCCCTACGAGCAGTACTTC. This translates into CASSLAGGPYEQYF.

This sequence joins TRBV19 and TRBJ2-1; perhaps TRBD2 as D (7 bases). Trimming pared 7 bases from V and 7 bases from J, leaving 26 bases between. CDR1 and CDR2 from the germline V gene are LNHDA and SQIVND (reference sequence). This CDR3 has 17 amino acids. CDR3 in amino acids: CASTLDGGGALSNEQFF. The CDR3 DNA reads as TGTGCCAGTACCCTCGACGGCGGGGGCGCCTTGAGTAATGAGCAGTTCTTC.

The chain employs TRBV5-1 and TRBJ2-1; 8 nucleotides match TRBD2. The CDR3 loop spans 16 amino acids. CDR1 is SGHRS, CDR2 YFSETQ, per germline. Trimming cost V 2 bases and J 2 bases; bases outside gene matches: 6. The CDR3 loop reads CASSLSPAGAYNEQFF. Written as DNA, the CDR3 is TGCGCCAGCAGCTTAAGCCCAGCGGGGGCCTACAATGAGCAGTTCTTC.

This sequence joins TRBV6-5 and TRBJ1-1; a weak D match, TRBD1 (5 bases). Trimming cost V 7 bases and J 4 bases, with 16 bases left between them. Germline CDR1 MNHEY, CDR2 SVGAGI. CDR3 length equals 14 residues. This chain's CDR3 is CASKTTGGITEAFF. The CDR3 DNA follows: TGTGCCAGCAAGACGACGGGGGGGATCACTGAAGCTTTCTTT.

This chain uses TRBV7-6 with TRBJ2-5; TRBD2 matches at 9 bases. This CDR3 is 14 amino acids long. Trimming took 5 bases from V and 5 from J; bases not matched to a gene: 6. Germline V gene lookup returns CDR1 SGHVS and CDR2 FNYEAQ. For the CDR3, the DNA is TGTGCCAGCAGCGGTGGCGGGGGGGCGGAGACCCAGTACTTC. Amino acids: CASSGGGGAETQYF.

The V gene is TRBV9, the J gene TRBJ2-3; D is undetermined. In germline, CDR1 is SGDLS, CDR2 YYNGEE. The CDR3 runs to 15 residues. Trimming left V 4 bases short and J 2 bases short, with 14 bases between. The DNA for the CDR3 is TGTGCCAGCAGCCCCGCGCAAGTGCTCACAGATACGCAGTATTTT. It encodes CASSPAQVLTDTQYF.

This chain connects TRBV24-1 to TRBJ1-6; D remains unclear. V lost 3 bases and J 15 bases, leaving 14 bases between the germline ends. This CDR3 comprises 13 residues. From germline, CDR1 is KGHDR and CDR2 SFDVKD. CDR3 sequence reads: CATSDRLTVLLHF. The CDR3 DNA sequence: TGTGCCACCAGTGATCGCCTTACAGTTCTCCTCCACTTT.

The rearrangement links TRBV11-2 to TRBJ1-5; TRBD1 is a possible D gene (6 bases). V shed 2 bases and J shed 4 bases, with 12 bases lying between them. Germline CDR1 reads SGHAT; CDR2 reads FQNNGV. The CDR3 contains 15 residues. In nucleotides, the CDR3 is TGTGCCAGCAGCTTAAAACAGGGTTGGAATCAGCCCCAGCATTTT. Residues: CASSLKQGWNQPQHF.